The 21 T cell receptor beta chains below come from one sample, sequenced in a study of response to subunit inactivated influenza vaccine. TCRdb re-analysed the RT-PCR reads in MiXCR, keeping a single row per CDR3 protein. The sample has under 950,000 distinct CDR3 sequences, 21% seen once. Sequenced material: PBMCs from blood, taken around 5 days after vaccination. These receptors were obtained from a man in his fifties or sixties who received an inactivated influenza vaccine.

The table lists this clonotype with many counts. The V and J genes are TRBV12-3 or TRBV12-4 and TRBJ2-1; 8 bases align to TRBD1. This CDR3 region has 14 residues. The V gene end was trimmed by 3 bases and the J gene end by 8 bases; junction bases not matched to a gene: 6. DNA of the CDR3: TGTGCCAGCAGTTTCCGGACAGGGTACGATGAGCAGTTCTTC. It yields the protein CASSFRTGYDEQFF.

The chain uses TRBV30 and TRBJ1-4; weak D call: TRBD1 (6 bases). The V end lost 5 bases, the J end lost 8 bases, and 15 bases lay between the germline ends. This CDR3 spans 13 amino acids. The germline V gene encodes CDR1 GTSNPN and CDR2 SVGIG (reference sequence). CDR3 sequence (DNA): TGTGCCTGGGGACAGTTCGGCGGGGAAAAACTGTTTTTT. It yields the protein CAWGQFGGEKLFF.

This clonotype was found a few times. The V and J genes are TRBV10-2 and TRBJ2-2, with 9 positions matching TRBD2. V lost 3 bases to trimming and J lost 5 bases; unmatched junction nucleotides: 7. This CDR3 has 16 amino acids. In germline, CDR1 is WSHSY, CDR2 SAAADI. The CDR3 DNA reads TGCGCCAGCAGTGACCTGGGGCTAGCGGGGACCGGGGAGCTGTTTTTT. It codes for CASSDLGLAGTGELFF.

This clonotype was seen more than once but under ten times. The chain combines TRBV6-1 with TRBJ2-1, with a possible D match to TRBD1 (5 bases). Trimming left V 4 bases short and J 8 bases short, with 27 bases between. Germline-derived CDR1 and CDR2 are MNHNS and SASEGT. The CDR3 spans 18 residues. CDR3 sequence reads: CASSVRPGSTQWVYEQFF. In DNA form, the CDR3 reads TGTGCCAGCAGTGTTCGCCCAGGGTCCACCCAGTGGGTTTATGAGCAGTTCTTC.

This sequence joins TRBV14 and TRBJ2-1, with D perhaps TRBD1 or TRBD2 (7 bases each). V was clipped by 0 bases and J by 6 bases, with 18 bases between them. The CDR3 contains 17 residues. Germline assignment: CDR1 SGHDN and CDR2 FVKESK. For the CDR3, the DNA is TGTGCCAGCAGCCAAGATGTGGGGAGGGGGCTCGCCAATGAGCAGTTCTTC. Encoded protein: CASSQDVGRGLANEQFF.

The chain joins TRBV14 to TRBJ2-1; TRBD2 aligns across 7 bases. The CDR3 sequence is 15 residues long. The V and J ends lost 4 bases and 6 bases, in that order; junction bases with no gene match: 9. The germline V gene encodes CDR1 SGHDN and CDR2 FVKESK. The chain's CDR3 is CASSLFAGEANEQFF. Written as DNA, the CDR3 is TGTGCCAGCAGCCTCTTCGCGGGAGAAGCCAATGAGCAGTTCTTC.

This clonotype was seen more than once but under ten times. The genes are TRBV20-1 and TRBJ2-2, with D perhaps matching TRBD2 (6 bases). V was trimmed by 3 bases and J by 4 bases, leaving 12 bases between them. This CDR3 has 14 amino acids. Germline CDR1 is DFQATT and CDR2 is SNEGSKA (reference sequence). This CDR3 is CSARSGAATGELFF. The CDR3 bases are TGCAGTGCTAGGTCGGGAGCTGCCACCGGGGAGCTGTTTTTT.

The genes are TRBV7-2 and TRBJ1-3; D gene unclear. CDR3 length equals 15 residues. Trimming stripped 5 bases from V and 0 bases from J, with 11 bases between. CDR1 and CDR2 from the germline V gene are SGHTA and FQGNSA. CDR3: CASSLMGNSGNTIYF. The CDR3 region has the DNA TGTGCCAGCAGCCTCATGGGGAACTCTGGAAACACCATATATTTT. Full variable domain (rest looked up from reference TRBV7-2 and TRBJ1-3): GAGVSQSPSNKVTEKGKDVELRCDPISGHTALYWYRQSLGQGLEFLIYFQGNSAPDKSGLPSDRFSAERTGGSVSTLTIQRTQQEDSAVYLCASSLMGNSGNTIYFGEGSWLTVV.

This sequence joins TRBV20-1 and TRBJ2-7, with D possibly being TRBD2 (5 bases). The CDR3 contains 12 residues. Trimming took off 3 bases at V and 2 bases at J, with 8 bases between the two ends. Per germline, CDR1 DFQATT and CDR2 SNEGSKA (reference sequence). The CDR3 spells CSASGEPYEQYF. CDR3 in DNA: TGCAGTGCTAGCGGGGAGCCCTACGAGCAGTACTTC.

This clonotype was counted between two and nine times. This chain uses TRBV29-1 with TRBJ1-1, with 10 bases that match TRBD1. The CDR3 totals 13 residues. V dropped 7 bases and J dropped 0; count of bases not matched to a gene: 2. Germline assignment: CDR1 SQVTM and CDR2 ANQGSEA. CDR3 sequence reads: CSAGTGVNTEAFF. The DNA of the CDR3 is TGCAGCGCCGGGACAGGGGTGAACACTGAAGCTTTCTTT.

The V call is TRBV6-2 or TRBV6-3, the J call TRBJ2-1; TRBD2 matches 13 bases. The germline V gene has CDR1 MNHEY and CDR2 SVGEGT. The CDR3 extends over 16 amino acids. Unmatched junction bases numbered 7, after V lost 9 bases and J lost 2 bases. The CDR3 region has the DNA TGTGCCAGGAGGACTAGCGGGAGTCGGACCTACAATGAGCAGTTCTTC. Its protein is CARRTSGSRTYNEQFF.

This chain links TRBV7-9 with TRBJ1-4; D ambiguous. The CDR3 runs to 12 residues. Per the germline V gene, CDR1 is SEHNR and CDR2 is FQNEAQ (reference sequence). The V end lost 1 base, the J end lost 7 bases, and 4 bases lay between the germline ends. CDR3 sequence reads: CASSLVFEKLFF. CDR3 sequence (DNA): TGTGCCAGCAGCTTAGTGTTTGAAAAACTGTTTTTT. Full variable domain (outside the CDR3, taken from reference TRBV7-9 and TRBJ1-4): DTGVSQNPRHKITKRGQNVTFRCDPISEHNRLYWYRQTLGQGPEFLTYFQNEAQLEKSRLLSDRFSAERPKGSFSTLEIQRTEQGDSAMYLCASSLVFEKLFFGSGTQLSVL.

The chain is built from TRBV4-2 and TRBJ2-2, with TRBD2 matching over 7 bases. With 10 bases clipped from V and 0 bases from J, the junction kept 17 bases outside the gene matches. The CDR3 totals 18 residues. CDR1 LGHNA and CDR2 YNFKEQ come from the germline V gene. The CDR3: CAIGAGGRRRANTGELFF. DNA of the CDR3: TGTGCCATCGGCGCCGGGGGGAGACGTAGGGCGAACACCGGGGAGCTGTTTTTT.

The chain links TRBV20-1 to TRBJ2-2; no clear D. CDR3 size: 18 residues. Germline V CDR1 and CDR2: DFQATT, SNEGSKA (reference sequence). V lost 6 bases to trimming and J lost 4 bases, with 27 bases between them. The CDR3 is CSARSETVSGQITGELFF. As DNA, the CDR3 is TGCAGTGCGCGGTCGGAGACGGTATCCGGCCAGATCACCGGGGAGCTGTTTTTT.

The J gene is TRBJ2-6, the V gene TRBV4-3; 8 bases line up with TRBD1. In germline, CDR1 is LGHNA, CDR2 YSLEER. The CDR3 runs 18 residues. V lost 1 base to trimming and J lost 4 bases; unmatched junction nucleotides: 9. This chain's CDR3 is CASSQARQGAAGANVLTF. The DNA of the CDR3 is TGCGCCAGCAGCCAAGCCCGTCAGGGGGCGGCCGGGGCCAACGTCCTGACTTTC.

J is TRBJ2-7 and V is TRBV4-1; D is unresolved. The CDR3 has 15 residues. Trimming took 1 base from V and 2 from J, leaving 12 bases between them. Germline V lookup: CDR1 MGHRA, CDR2 YSYEKL. The CDR3 region has the DNA TGCGCCAGCAGCCAAGTTTTCGGCGGAACCTACGAGCAGTACTTC. Translated: CASSQVFGGTYEQYF.

The rearrangement uses TRBV5-1 and TRBJ2-3, with 7 nucleotides matching TRBD2. The CDR3 runs to 14 residues. Germline V CDR1 and CDR2: SGHRS, YFSETQ. V gave up 2 bases and J gave up 6 bases; unmatched junction bases: 6. The CDR3 coding sequence is TGCGCCAGCAGCTTTACGAGGGAGGGGGATACGCAGTATTTT. Translating gives CASSFTREGDTQYF.

The chain recombines TRBV10-3 with TRBJ2-2; the D is unclear. The V gene lost 4 bases and the J gene lost 3 bases, with 12 bases spanning the gap. Germline V lookup: CDR1 ENHRY, CDR2 SYGVKD. This CDR3 contains 15 residues. CDR3 in DNA: TGTGCCATCAGTGGATTAGCAGAACACACCGGGGAGCTGTTTTTT. Amino acid sequence: CAISGLAEHTGELFF.

The rearrangement joins TRBV12-3 or TRBV12-4 to TRBJ2-1; 7 bases fit TRBD1. The CDR3 sequence is 14 residues long. V lost 10 bases to trimming and J lost 12 bases; unmatched junction nucleotides: 18. CDR3 DNA sequence: TGTGCCACAGTTGGGCAGGGGGACCTAACGGGGCAGTTCTTC. Translation: CATVGQGDLTGQFF.

This clonotype was seen more than once but under ten times. J is TRBJ2-7 and V is TRBV6-2 or TRBV6-3; D not certain. Germline loops: CDR1 MNHEY, CDR2 SVGEGT. The CDR3 contains 15 residues. The ends were cut back, 1 base at V and 2 bases at J, with 12 bases in the middle. The chain's CDR3 is CASSYLQTVTYEQYF. In DNA, the CDR3 is TGTGCCAGCAGTTACTTGCAGACTGTCACCTACGAGCAGTACTTC.

This clonotype was found a few times. V is TRBV4-1 and J is TRBJ2-5, with TRBD2 matching 10 bases. The ends lost 3 bases at V and 5 bases at J; junction bases unmatched: 9. The length of the CDR3 is 16 residues. CDR1 and CDR2 (germline): MGHRA, YSYEKL. CDR3 bases: TGCGCCAGCAGCCACGAAGCGGGGGGGCTACGGGAGACCCAGTACTTC. Its translation is CASSHEAGGLRETQYF.